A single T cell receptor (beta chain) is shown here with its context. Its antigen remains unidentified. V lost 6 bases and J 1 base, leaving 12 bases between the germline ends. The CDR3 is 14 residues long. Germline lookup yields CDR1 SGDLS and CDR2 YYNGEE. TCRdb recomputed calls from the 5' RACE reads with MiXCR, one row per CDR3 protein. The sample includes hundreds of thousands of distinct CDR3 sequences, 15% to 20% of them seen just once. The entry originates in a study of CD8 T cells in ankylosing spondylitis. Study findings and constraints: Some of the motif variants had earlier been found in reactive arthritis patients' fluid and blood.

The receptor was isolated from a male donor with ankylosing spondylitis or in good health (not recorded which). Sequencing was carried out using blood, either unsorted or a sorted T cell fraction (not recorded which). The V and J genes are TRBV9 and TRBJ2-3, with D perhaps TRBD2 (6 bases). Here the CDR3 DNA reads TGTGCCAGCACGCGGGGTTCGCGCACAGATACGCAGTATTTT. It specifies CASTRGSRTDTQYF.